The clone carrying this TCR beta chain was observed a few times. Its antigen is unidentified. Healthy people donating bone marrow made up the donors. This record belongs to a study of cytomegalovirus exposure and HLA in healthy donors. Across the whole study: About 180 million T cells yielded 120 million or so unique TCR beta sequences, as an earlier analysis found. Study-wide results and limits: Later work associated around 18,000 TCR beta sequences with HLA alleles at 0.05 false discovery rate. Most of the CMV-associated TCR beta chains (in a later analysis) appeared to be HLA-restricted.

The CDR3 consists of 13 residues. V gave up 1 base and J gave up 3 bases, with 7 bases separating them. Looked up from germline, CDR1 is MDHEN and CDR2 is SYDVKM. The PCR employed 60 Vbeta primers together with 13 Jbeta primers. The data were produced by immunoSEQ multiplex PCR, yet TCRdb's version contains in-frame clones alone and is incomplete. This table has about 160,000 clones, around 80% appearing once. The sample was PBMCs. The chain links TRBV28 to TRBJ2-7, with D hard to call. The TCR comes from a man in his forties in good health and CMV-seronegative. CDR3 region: CASSLSSHYEQYF. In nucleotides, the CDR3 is TGTGCCAGCAGTTTATCTTCACACTACGAGCAGTACTTC.